The next 8 T cell receptor beta chains were all read from a single sample in a study of Siglec-9 on CD8 T cells in melanoma. TCRdb keeps only in-frame clones here, not all; method: immunoSEQ multiplex PCR. The sample lists some 39,000 clones; approximately 84% were seen once. The sequenced sample consisted of Siglec-9- CD8+ T cells sorted from blood. The source of these receptors is a human donor in good health.

The chain is built from TRBV27 and TRBJ2-7; D not certain. Germline CDR1 MNHEY, CDR2 SMNVEV (reference sequence). V lost 3 bases and J lost 0, with 9 bases in between. This CDR3 is built from 14 residues. The CDR3: CASSLETNSYEQYF. The CDR3 DNA follows: TGTGCCAGCAGTTTGGAGACGAACTCCTACGAGCAGTACTTC.

V is TRBV5-6 and J is TRBJ2-5; D not resolved. This CDR3 comprises 15 residues. Germline CDR1 reads SGHDT; CDR2 reads YYEEEE. The V end was cut by 0 bases, the J end by 5 bases, with 14 bases between. The CDR3 is CASSLAGLGQETQYF. CDR3 nucleotide sequence: TGTGCCAGCAGCTTGGCCGGGTTAGGTCAGGAGACCCAGTACTTC. Using reference TRBV5-6 and TRBJ2-5 for the parts outside the CDR3, the full variable domain is DAGVTQSPTHLIKTRGQQVTLRCSPKSGHDTVSWYQQALGQGPQFIFQYYEEEERQRGNFPDRFSGHQFPNYSSELNVNALLLGDSALYLCASSLAGLGQETQYFGPGTRLLVL.

The J gene is TRBJ1-5, the V gene TRBV13; weak D call: TRBD1 (5 bases). The CDR3 sequence is 14 residues long. From germline, CDR1 is PRHDT and CDR2 FYEKMQ (reference sequence). V gave up 0 bases and J gave up 4 bases, with 7 bases separating them. The CDR3 loop is CASSLGRGNQPQHF. The CDR3 DNA reads TGTGCCAGCAGCTTAGGTAGGGGAAATCAGCCCCAGCATTTT.

This clone was counted a few times. The gene calls are TRBV10-1 and TRBJ2-7; the D gene is possibly TRBD1 (5 bases). This CDR3 is 13 amino acids long. The germline V gene has CDR1 WNHNN and CDR2 SYGVQD (reference sequence). V was clipped by 3 bases and J by 3 bases, with 9 bases between them. This CDR3 is CASSEGRDYEQYF. CDR3 DNA: TGCGCCAGCAGTGAAGGCAGGGACTACGAGCAGTACTTC.

The chain carries TRBV2 and TRBJ2-1; possibly TRBD2 for D (6 bases). Germline loops: CDR1 SNHLY, CDR2 FYNNEI. V was cut by 8 bases and J by 3 bases, with 14 bases left in between. The CDR3 spans 14 residues. Here the CDR3 DNA reads TGTGCCAGCCTCTCTGGGGGGAACTACAATGAGCAGTTCTTC. It is translated as CASLSGGNYNEQFF.

The chain joins TRBV7-9 to TRBJ2-5; TRBD1 agrees at 7 bases. The CDR3 runs to 15 residues. Germline loops: CDR1 SEHNR, CDR2 FQNEAQ (reference sequence). V lost 6 bases to trimming and J lost 4 bases; unmatched junction nucleotides: 11. CDR3 sequence (DNA): TGTGCCAGCAGGTTGACAGGGTTCTTCGCAGAGACCCAGTACTTC. Translating it yields CASRLTGFFAETQYF.

This clone was counted a single time. The J gene is TRBJ2-7, the V gene TRBV7-6, with D hard to call. CDR3 size: 14 residues. V lost 3 bases and J 3 bases, leaving 12 bases between the germline ends. Germline CDR1 is SGHVS and CDR2 is FNYEAQ. CDR3 DNA: TGTGCCAGCAGCTTCGACTCGGATAGCTACGAGCAGTACTTC. As protein: CASSFDSDSYEQYF. The full variable domain, in which reference TRBV7-6 and TRBJ2-7 provide the parts outside the CDR3, is GAGVSQSPRYKVTKRGQDVALRCDPISGHVSLYWYRQALGQGPEFLTYFNYEAQQDKSGLPNDRFSAERPEGSISTLTIQRTEQRDSAMYRCASSFDSDSYEQYFGPGTRLTVT.

The chain has TRBV10-1 and TRBJ1-1; D remains unclear. This CDR3 spans 16 amino acids. Trimming cost V 1 base and J 5 bases, with 17 bases left between them. CDR1 is WNHNN, CDR2 SYGVQD, per germline (reference sequence). CDR3 in amino acids: CASSEFQAPVGTEAFF. CDR3 bases: TGCGCCAGCAGTGAGTTCCAGGCTCCCGTAGGTACTGAAGCTTTCTTT.